Below, 10 T cell receptor beta chains from the same sample are listed, as sequenced in a study of T cell responses to AZD1222 COVID-19 vaccine. Sequenced by immunoSEQ multiplex PCR; TCRdb stores in-frame clones only, minus some. Of 95,000 to 110,000 clones listed, around 92% are singletons. The sequencing used peripheral blood, collected on day 0 of AZD1222 vaccination. The origin of the receptors is an adult in good health.

The chain employs TRBV19 and TRBJ2-2, with 9 bases that match TRBD1. J lost 6 bases, V lost 5 bases, and 10 bases had no gene match. The CDR3 consists of 16 residues. The V gene's germline CDR1 is LNHDA and CDR2 SQIVND (reference sequence). CDR3 amino acids: CASSLTGGGFAGELFF. Here the CDR3 DNA reads TGTGCCAGTAGTCTAACAGGGGGCGGGTTCGCCGGGGAGCTGTTTTTT.

This chain links TRBV2 with TRBJ1-3, with D maybe TRBD1 (5 bases). Between the trimmed V and J ends, which lost 6 bases and 8 bases, there was a span of 8 bases. The CDR3 sequence is 11 residues long. Germline V gives CDR1 SNHLY, CDR2 FYNNEI. The DNA of the CDR3 is TGTGCCAGCAGACAGGAGGACACCATATATTTT. Translating gives CASRQEDTIYF.

This sequence joins TRBV6-5 and TRBJ2-5; D uncertain. From germline, CDR1 is MNHEY and CDR2 SVGAGI. The CDR3 runs to 14 residues. V dropped 6 bases and J dropped 1 base, with 12 bases sitting between them. CDR3 sequence: CASSLRALQETQYF. The CDR3 nucleotides read TGTGCCAGCAGCCTAAGGGCTCTCCAAGAGACCCAGTACTTC.

The chain couples TRBV6-2 or TRBV6-3 to TRBJ1-2; D gene ambiguous. The V and J ends lost 5 bases and 4 bases respectively, with 8 bases between them. From germline, CDR1 is MNHEY and CDR2 SVGEGT. The CDR3 contains 12 residues. The CDR3 sequence: CASSPDVYGYTF. Here the CDR3 DNA reads TGTGCCAGCAGTCCAGACGTCTATGGCTACACCTTC.

This clone has only one observation. V usage is TRBV7-2 and J usage is TRBJ2-1, with TRBD2 identical over 7 bases. This CDR3 has 16 residues. CDR1 and CDR2 from the germline V gene are SGHTA and FQGNSA. The V gene end was trimmed by 2 bases and the J gene end by 8 bases; junction bases not matched to a gene: 12. The CDR3 loop is CASSLIVSAGEHEQFF. DNA for the CDR3: TGTGCCAGCAGCTTAATCGTCTCGGCGGGAGAACATGAGCAGTTCTTC.

This sequence joins TRBV6-5 and TRBJ2-3; D remains unclear. From germline, CDR1 is MNHEY and CDR2 SVGAGI. V lost 6 bases to trimming and J lost 4 bases, with 8 bases between them. This CDR3 is 12 amino acids long. The CDR3 loop is CASRAESDTQYF. CDR3 DNA: TGTGCCAGCAGGGCAGAATCAGATACGCAGTATTTT.

This clone was seen a handful of times. This chain connects TRBV10-1 to TRBJ2-1; 7 bases line up with TRBD1. The CDR3 loop spans 13 amino acids. J was trimmed by 7 bases and V by 8 bases; bases with no gene match: 8. Germline CDR1 and CDR2: WNHNN and SYGVQD (reference sequence). CDR3 in DNA: TGCGCCAGCCCTGAGGCCAGGGGGAATGAGCAGTTCTTC. This encodes CASPEARGNEQFF.

The chain combines TRBV7-2 with TRBJ2-5; D not certain. V dropped 3 bases and J dropped 2 bases, with 1 base sitting between them. From germline, CDR1 is SGHTA and CDR2 FQGNSA. This CDR3 is 11 amino acids long. This CDR3 is CASSLQETQYF. DNA of the CDR3: TGTGCCAGCAGCTTGCAAGAGACCCAGTACTTC.

This clone was seen once. The J gene is TRBJ2-7, the V gene TRBV19; TRBD1 is a possible D gene (6 bases). Deletions cut 4 bases from V and 5 bases from J, with 15 bases between. The CDR3 totals 14 residues. Looked up from germline, CDR1 is LNHDA and CDR2 is SQIVND (reference sequence). The CDR3 spells CASSKANRVDEQYF. CDR3 DNA sequence: TGTGCCAGTAGTAAAGCCAACAGGGTGGACGAGCAGTACTTC.

The chain employs TRBV3-1 (or the pseudogene TRBV3-2) and TRBJ2-6; D unresolved. The germline V gene encodes CDR1 LGHDT and CDR2 YNNKEL (reference sequence). The V end lost 6 bases, the J end lost 4 bases, and 4 bases lay between the germline ends. This CDR3 region has 12 residues. CDR3 bases: TGTGCCAGCAGGTCAGGGGCCAACGTCCTGACTTTC. As protein: CASRSGANVLTF.